The next 16 T cell receptor beta chains were all read from a single sample in a study of shared clonotypes between healthy human individuals. Clones were sequenced by immunoSEQ multiplex PCR, and TCRdb holds only the in-frame ones, with some missing. This sample has more than 2 million clones; 85% to 95% occur once, and the top ten carry 0.85% to 1.3%. The naive CD8 fraction comprised CD45RO-negative cells positively selected for CCR7 and excluded terminally differentiated effector memory CD45RA+ cells. Specimen: naive CD8+ T cells sorted from blood. The receptors derive from a man younger than 35 in good health.

J is TRBJ1-1 and V is TRBV28, with 7 bases matching TRBD1. Germline assignment: CDR1 MDHEN and CDR2 SYDVKM. Trimming removed 2 bases from V and 1 base from J; junction bases left unmatched: 4. The CDR3 sequence is 15 residues long. The CDR3 protein is CASSLAEGANTEAFF. CDR3 nucleotides: TGTGCCAGCAGTTTAGCGGAGGGGGCGAACACTGAAGCTTTCTTT. Filled out from reference TRBV28 and TRBJ1-1, the complete variable domain reads DVKVTQSSRYLVKRTGEKVFLECVQDMDHENMFWYRQDPGLGLRLIYFSYDVKMKEKGDIPEGYSVSREKKERFSLILESASTNQTSMYLCASSLAEGANTEAFFGQGTRLTVV.

The V call is TRBV6-1, the J call TRBJ2-7; D may be TRBD2 (5 bases). Trimming removed 2 bases from V and 2 bases from J, with 10 bases in between. Germline CDR1 reads MNHNS; CDR2 reads SASEGT. The CDR3 runs 14 residues. CDR3 in amino acids: CASSERGSAYEQYF. The CDR3 DNA sequence: TGTGCCAGCAGTGAAAGAGGGTCGGCCTACGAGCAGTACTTC.

The rearrangement uses TRBV6-1 and TRBJ1-2; D may be TRBD1 (6 bases). The CDR3 spans 14 residues. Germline-derived CDR1 and CDR2 are MNHNS and SASEGT. The germline V and J ends were trimmed by 6 bases and 6 bases, with 17 bases remaining between them. CDR3 residues: CASRGIGGAHGYTF. CDR3 DNA sequence: TGTGCCAGCAGAGGAATAGGGGGGGCTCATGGCTACACCTTC.

For the CDR3, the DNA is TGTGCCAGTAGCCCCCTCGGGGGACAAGGTACCTATGGCTACACCTTC. This translates into CASSPLGGQGTYGYTF. The V call is TRBV19, the J call TRBJ1-2, with D perhaps TRBD1 (6 bases). Trimming left V 6 bases short and J 4 bases short, with 21 bases between. Germline CDR1 LNHDA, CDR2 SQIVND (reference sequence). CDR3 length equals 16 residues.

The genes are TRBV27 and TRBJ2-1, with D possibly being TRBD1 or TRBD2 (5 bases each). The length of the CDR3 is 16 residues. The V and J ends lost 4 bases and 9 bases respectively, with 22 bases between them. Germline CDR1 is MNHEY and CDR2 is SMNVEV (reference sequence). The CDR3 DNA follows: TGTGCCAGCAGTTCCCAAGTGGCAGTGGGGGAATCTGAGCAGTTCTTC. Protein: CASSSQVAVGESEQFF.

V is TRBV5-1 and J is TRBJ2-7; no definite D call. With 4 bases removed from V and 6 bases from J, the gap between germline ends came to 11 bases. CDR1 SGHRS and CDR2 YFSETQ come from the germline V gene. CDR3 length equals 12 residues. This CDR3 is CASSPVGAEQYF. CDR3 in DNA: TGCGCCAGCAGCCCGGTGGGTGCCGAGCAGTACTTC.

The genes are TRBV4-3 and TRBJ2-2; D is possibly TRBD1 (6 bases). Per the germline V gene, CDR1 is LGHNA and CDR2 is YSLEER. The V end was cut by 4 bases, the J end by 2 bases, with 11 bases between. The CDR3 runs to 15 residues. The CDR3 nucleotides read TGCGCCAGCAGCCTCGGACAGTTTAACACCGGGGAGCTGTTTTTT. It yields the protein CASSLGQFNTGELFF.

The chain employs TRBV15 and TRBJ2-2; D call uncertain. Germline V gene data show CDR1 as LNHNV and CDR2 as YYDKDF (reference sequence). This CDR3 region has 14 residues. V lost 8 bases to trimming and J lost 0 bases, with 10 bases between them. The CDR3 sequence is CATSPGSNTGELFF. The CDR3 DNA reads as TGTGCCACCTCCCCCGGTTCGAACACCGGGGAGCTGTTTTTT.

The rearrangement links TRBV6-5 to TRBJ1-2; D gene uncertain. Germline V lookup: CDR1 MNHEY, CDR2 SVGAGI. V lost 5 bases and J 5 bases, leaving 12 bases between the germline ends. There are 13 residues in the CDR3. The CDR3 reads CASSPLDRYGYTF. Here the CDR3 DNA reads TGTGCCAGCAGTCCCCTGGACCGGTATGGCTACACCTTC.

This chain links TRBV13 with TRBJ2-2, with 10 positions matching TRBD1. The CDR3 is made up of 15 amino acids. CDR1 PRHDT and CDR2 FYEKMQ come from the germline V gene (reference sequence). The V and J ends lost 5 bases and 7 bases, in that order; junction bases with no gene match: 7. This CDR3 is CASSPPGTGVGELFF. In DNA form, the CDR3 reads TGTGCCAGCAGCCCCCCCGGGACAGGGGTCGGGGAGCTGTTTTTT.

The chain joins TRBV5-1 to TRBJ1-1; no definite D call. The germline V gene has CDR1 SGHRS and CDR2 YFSETQ. V lost 2 bases to trimming and J lost 1 base, with 12 bases between them. The CDR3 sequence is 15 residues long. CDR3 nucleotide sequence: TGCGCCAGCAGCTTCCAGGACCTGGGGAACACTGAAGCTTTCTTT. It yields the protein CASSFQDLGNTEAFF.

The chain carries TRBV7-8 and TRBJ2-7, with D perhaps matching TRBD2 (7 bases). Trimming took 1 base from V and 0 from J, leaving 16 bases between them. From germline, CDR1 is SGHVS and CDR2 FQNEAQ. This CDR3 has 17 amino acids. The CDR3 nucleotides are TGTGCCAGCAGCTTAGTTGGCGGGGGCGGGATCTCCTACGAGCAGTACTTC. Encoded protein: CASSLVGGGGISYEQYF.

In this sample, this clone turned up once. Other DNA sequences in the sample encode the same CDR3. V is TRBV27 and J is TRBJ1-1; 10 bases line up with TRBD1. CDR1 MNHEY and CDR2 SMNVEV come from the germline V gene (reference sequence). The CDR3 runs 14 residues. Germline trimming cut 4 bases from V and 2 bases from J; bases unmatched to any gene: 1. The CDR3 sequence: CASSWTGGNTEAFF. The DNA of the CDR3 is TGTGCCAGCAGTTGGACAGGGGGAAACACTGAAGCTTTCTTT.

The rearrangement links TRBV5-5 to TRBJ1-5; no reliable D call. V lost 0 bases and J lost 6, with 10 bases in between. The V gene's germline CDR1 is SGHKS and CDR2 YYEKEE (reference sequence). The CDR3 extends over 14 amino acids. This chain's CDR3 is CASSLEGESQPQHF. DNA for the CDR3: TGTGCCAGCAGCTTGGAAGGAGAAAGTCAGCCCCAGCATTTT.

The CDR3 spells CASSFRFRGRLGYEQYF. For the CDR3, the DNA is TGTGCCAGCAGCTTCCGGTTCAGGGGACGGTTAGGTTACGAGCAGTACTTC. The chain uses TRBV5-6 and TRBJ2-7; maybe TRBD1 (6 bases). Per the germline V gene, CDR1 is SGHDT and CDR2 is YYEEEE. CDR3 length equals 17 residues. Trimming shortened V by 2 bases and J by 4 bases, and 22 bases separated the two germline ends.

A note on this clone: Within the sample, other DNA sequences also encode this same CDR3. The chain employs TRBV14 and TRBJ2-5; D is uncertain. The V gene's germline CDR1 is SGHDN and CDR2 FVKESK. Trimming stripped 3 bases from V and 1 base from J, with 3 bases between. This CDR3 comprises 12 residues. The CDR3 protein is CASSHTQETQYF. In DNA form, the CDR3 reads TGTGCCAGCAGCCACACCCAAGAGACCCAGTACTTC.